The 20 T cell receptor beta chains given below trace back to one sample, sequenced in a study of T cell responses to AZD1222 COVID-19 vaccine. Some clones are missing from TCRdb's copy, which holds only in-frame ones; the method was immunoSEQ multiplex PCR. This sample has about 180,000 clones; more than 75% occur once, and the top ten carry roughly a quarter. This specimen consisted of peripheral blood, obtained 28 days after the second AZD1222 dose. Receptors were obtained from an adult who received the AZD1222 COVID-19 vaccine.

The gene calls are TRBV11-2 and TRBJ2-5; 8 bases fit TRBD1. CDR1 and CDR2 from the germline V gene are SGHAT and FQNNGV. The CDR3 has 14 residues. Trimming cost V 2 bases and J 2 bases; bases outside gene matches: 1. CDR3 nucleotide sequence: TGTGCCAGCAGCTTAACAGGGGGACAAGAGACCCAGTACTTC. Translated, it gives CASSLTGGQETQYF.

The chain employs TRBV23-1 and TRBJ2-1; D is ambiguous. TRBV23-1 is filed as an ORF, its function uncertain. The ends were cut back, 8 bases at V and 0 bases at J, with 11 bases in the middle. This CDR3 region has 14 residues. Written as DNA, the CDR3 is TGCGCCAGCCCCCCGAGGAGCTCCTACAATGAGCAGTTCTTC. The encoded protein is CASPPRSSYNEQFF.

The chain uses TRBV10-2 and TRBJ2-3, with 9 bases aligning to TRBD2. Germline V gene sequence: CDR1 WSHSY, CDR2 SAAADI. The junction had 8 bases not matched to a gene; V was cut back by 3 bases and J by 4 bases. The CDR3 covers 16 residues. The CDR3: CASSDWSSGSSDTQYF. CDR3 coding DNA: TGCGCCAGCAGTGATTGGAGTAGCGGGAGTTCAGATACGCAGTATTTT.

J is TRBJ2-3 and V is TRBV7-2; no firm D call. The CDR3 is made up of 15 amino acids. Germline loops: CDR1 SGHTA, CDR2 FQGNSA. Between the trimmed V and J ends, which lost 2 bases and 2 bases, there was a span of 11 bases. Here the CDR3 reads CASSLRTGATDTQYF. The CDR3 DNA reads as TGTGCCAGCAGCTTAAGGACGGGCGCCACAGATACGCAGTATTTT.

The chain recombines TRBV7-9 with TRBJ2-7, with D possibly TRBD1 on 5 matching bases. V shed 4 bases and J shed 13 bases, with 17 bases lying between them. The CDR3 totals 12 residues. Germline CDR1 is SEHNR and CDR2 is FQNEAQ (reference sequence). The CDR3 nucleotides read TGTGCCAGCAGCTCGGACATCCCCGGGTCCTACTTC. Amino acids: CASSSDIPGSYF.

The CDR3 DNA follows: TGTGCCAGTAGTATAGACGGGACCGGGCCTACTGAAGCTTTCTTT. This encodes CASSIDGTGPTEAFF. The chain joins TRBV19 to TRBJ1-1, with a weak D call TRBD1 (5 bases). CDR1 and CDR2 from the germline V gene are LNHDA and SQIVND (reference sequence). The CDR3 is made up of 15 amino acids. The germline V and J ends were trimmed by 0 bases and 5 bases, with 13 bases remaining between them.

The chain uses TRBV28 and TRBJ1-2, with D maybe TRBD1 (5 bases). CDR3 size: 16 residues. In germline, CDR1 is MDHEN, CDR2 SYDVKM. Trimming took 10 bases from V and 2 from J, leaving 23 bases between them. In DNA form, the CDR3 reads TGTGCCACCAAATCAGGGCCGACTCCCCCAAACTATGGCTACACCTTC. Protein: CATKSGPTPPNYGYTF.

The chain couples TRBV9 to TRBJ2-2, with D tentatively TRBD1 (6 bases). The CDR3 contains 15 residues. V lost 4 bases and J lost 5, with 15 bases in between. Per germline, CDR1 SGDLS and CDR2 YYNGEE. The CDR3 protein is CASSSTLGGTGELFF. The CDR3, as DNA: TGTGCCAGCAGCTCAACACTAGGGGGAACCGGGGAGCTGTTTTTT.

The chain has TRBV27 and TRBJ1-2; no reliable D call. Germline V gives CDR1 MNHEY, CDR2 SMNVEV (reference sequence). The CDR3 covers 12 residues. V was trimmed by 7 bases and J by 7 bases, leaving 13 bases between them. CDR3 amino acids: CASKAEWGGYTF. The CDR3 DNA reads TGTGCCAGCAAGGCGGAGTGGGGTGGCTACACCTTC.

The CDR3 region has the DNA TGTGCCAGTAGTACACAGGGAAGCTACAATTCACCCCTCCACTTT. Translating it yields CASSTQGSYNSPLHF. V and J are TRBV19 and TRBJ1-6; TRBD1 might be the D (6 bases). Trimming left V 4 bases short and J 7 bases short, with 14 bases between. Germline V gives CDR1 LNHDA, CDR2 SQIVND (reference sequence). CDR3 size: 15 residues.

This clone occurred once. The chain uses TRBV5-1 and TRBJ2-3, with TRBD2 identical over 7 bases. Germline assignment: CDR1 SGHRS and CDR2 YFSETQ. The CDR3 length is 16 residues. V dropped 0 bases and J dropped 1; count of bases not matched to a gene: 5. The CDR3 nucleotides read TGCGCCAGCAGCTTGGATCGAGCGGGACGCACAGATACGCAGTATTTT. Its translation is CASSLDRAGRTDTQYF.

The chain links TRBV29-1 to TRBJ2-5, with D possibly matching TRBD2 (5 bases). Germline loops: CDR1 SQVTM, CDR2 ANQGSEA. Trimming took off 4 bases at V and 2 bases at J, with 8 bases between the two ends. The CDR3 spans 12 residues. The CDR3: CSVAGGQETQYF. The DNA of the CDR3 is TGCAGCGTTGCTGGAGGACAAGAGACCCAGTACTTC.

The chain recombines TRBV7-2 with TRBJ2-3; maybe TRBD1 (6 bases). The CDR3 has 14 residues. Trimming removed 7 bases from V and 5 bases from J, with 16 bases in between. In germline, CDR1 is SGHTA, CDR2 FQGNSA. The DNA of the CDR3 is TGTGCCAGCAAGGACAGCGCCGTGCTAGATACGCAGTATTTT. Translation gives CASKDSAVLDTQYF.

The V call is TRBV5-8, the J call TRBJ2-1; tentative D call: TRBD2 (5 bases). The CDR3 sequence is 15 residues long. Trimming pared 0 bases from V and 0 bases from J, leaving 7 bases between. Per germline, CDR1 SGHTS and CDR2 YDEGEE. The CDR3 loop reads CASSLERSSYNEQFF. The CDR3 DNA follows: TGTGCCAGCAGCTTGGAGCGGAGCTCCTACAATGAGCAGTTCTTC.

This chain joins TRBV18 and TRBJ2-5; D is unresolved. CDR1 and CDR2 from the germline V gene are KGHSH and LQKENI. The CDR3 totals 14 residues. Trimming cost V 0 bases and J 2 bases, with 7 bases left between them. The CDR3 DNA is TGTGCCAGCTCACCACCCGTGAGGCAAGAGACCCAGTACTTC. Amino acid sequence: CASSPPVRQETQYF.

In this sample, this clone turned up a few times. CDR3 protein: CASQGQGFYEQYF. CDR3 bases: TGTGCCAGCCAGGGGCAGGGATTCTACGAGCAGTACTTC. The chain has TRBV19 and TRBJ2-7, with D tentatively TRBD1 (6 bases). This CDR3 contains 13 residues. V was trimmed by 9 bases and J by 3 bases, leaving 15 bases between them. Germline V gene lookup returns CDR1 LNHDA and CDR2 SQIVND (reference sequence).

This sequence joins TRBV9 and TRBJ2-1; possibly TRBD2 for D (5 bases). The germline V and J ends were trimmed by 4 bases and 8 bases, with 13 bases remaining between them. CDR1 is SGDLS and CDR2 is YYNGEE in the germline V gene. The CDR3 runs 13 residues. The CDR3 bases are TGTGCCAGCAGCACTGGACTGCTCGATGAGCAGTTCTTC. It specifies CASSTGLLDEQFF.

V and J are TRBV2 and TRBJ2-1, with 7 positions matching TRBD2. The germline V gene encodes CDR1 SNHLY and CDR2 FYNNEI. Trimming took 3 bases from V and 6 from J; bases not matched to a gene: 5. The CDR3 has 14 residues. CDR3 sequence (DNA): TGTGCCAGCAGTGACAGCGGGAATCGCAATGAGCAGTTCTTC. Translated: CASSDSGNRNEQFF.

The gene calls are TRBV19 and TRBJ2-7; 8 positions match TRBD2. The germline CDR1 and CDR2 sequences are LNHDA and SQIVND (reference sequence). The CDR3 spans 14 residues. The V and J ends lost 5 bases and 0 bases, in that order; junction bases with no gene match: 3. The CDR3 bases are TGTGCCAGTAGTCCGAGCGGGAGCTCCTACGAGCAGTACTTC. This codes for CASSPSGSSYEQYF.

The V gene is TRBV9, the J gene TRBJ2-3, with 7 bases aligning to TRBD2. CDR1 is SGDLS and CDR2 is YYNGEE in the germline V gene. The CDR3 has 15 amino acids. V gave up 6 bases and J gave up 3 bases; unmatched junction bases: 10. In DNA form, the CDR3 reads TGTGCCAGCACACTTACAGCGGGATTGACAGATACGCAGTATTTT. Its translation: CASTLTAGLTDTQYF.